This entry features one T cell receptor (beta chain) sequence. Its antigen is not known. These data come from a study of cytomegalovirus exposure and HLA in healthy donors. General study points: Associated with cytomegalovirus, according to the listing, were fewer than 200 TCR beta chains. Rarity marked most TCR sequences, yet some public TCRs occurred in many donors.

This table comes from immunoSEQ multiplex PCR, and its TCRdb copy is limited to in-frame clones, with some not included. The table shows 200,000 to 300,000 clones, with roughly 91% occurring only once. Separate from the approximately 700-subject first cohort was the 120-subject validation cohort, to which the donors belonged. The CDR3 covers 13 residues. Germline CDR1 and CDR2: MNHEY and SMNVEV (reference sequence). Trimming took 2 bases from V and 6 from J, leaving 9 bases between them. The receptor comes from a young woman in good health and CMV-seronegative. The sample was PBMCs. The chain has TRBV27 and TRBJ2-3; D unresolved. This chain's CDR3 is CASSLTFPDTQYF. The CDR3 nucleotides are TGTGCCAGCAGTTTAACCTTTCCGGATACGCAGTATTTT.